The present T cell receptor beta chain was sequenced within a study of blood T cell repertoires in COVID-19. The overall study: T cells, B-cell-depleted T cells, or PBMCs provided the cDNA or gDNA that served as material.

In the authors' methods: Amplification of reference gene primers provided the estimated nucleated cell counts. TCRdb's copy holds only in-frame clones and misses some; the assay was immunoSEQ multiplex PCR. The V and J calls and clone size are taken from that table; D and trimming were inferred from the DNA. Here the sample spans about 270,000 clones, approximately 90% being singletons. V shed 5 bases and J shed 1 base, with 8 bases lying between them. The CDR3 runs to 13 residues. Membership in each cohort depended on participant-reported clinical history. Donors in Cohort 3 who had recovered were those with two negative PCRs, healthcare professional clearance, or resolution of their symptoms.

The receptor was isolated from a woman younger than 35 who had recovered from COVID-19. The sequenced material came from PBMCs or T cells enriched from blood (not recorded which). The gene calls are TRBV12-3 or TRBV12-4 and TRBJ1-1; D unclear. Here the CDR3 reads CASSILSNTEAFF. The DNA for the CDR3 is TGTGCCAGCAGTATACTATCGAACACTGAAGCTTTCTTT.